The T cell receptor beta chain under discussion was sequenced for a study of vaccination effects on CD4 cells after COVID-19. Viral peptide pool expansion of antigen-specific CD4+ T cells preceded sequencing in the ViraFEST assay. CD4+ T cells were isolated after around ten days of culture. Having tested negative for nucleocapsid antibodies, the vaccine recipients showed no prior SARS-CoV-2 infection. With regard to this clone: As yet, its antigen is unknown.

Findings and caveats of the study: Early post-infection timepoints were missing from the study, which also had few convalescent patients. Infection-derived and vaccine-derived clones contracted markedly late after vaccination.

Produced via immunoSEQ multiplex PCR; TCRdb's table is partial and in-frame only. In the table there are about 55,000 clones, roughly 70% of which are singletons. Sequenced material: CD4+ T cells from PBMCs cultured with SARS-CoV-2 spike peptides, taken before COVID-19 vaccination. The TCR sequence derives from a human donor who received a COVID-19 vaccine.

The CDR3 loop is CASLTTANTGELFF. The CDR3 region has the DNA TGTGCCAGTCTTACGACAGCGAACACCGGGGAGCTGTTTTTT. The rearrangement uses TRBV6-6 and TRBJ2-2; TRBD1 is a possible D gene (5 bases). The germline V and J ends were trimmed by 9 bases and 0 bases, with 11 bases remaining between them. This CDR3 spans 14 amino acids. Looked up from germline, CDR1 is MNHNY and CDR2 is SVGAGI (reference sequence).